These 20 T cell receptor beta chains originate from one sample sequenced in a study of T cell responses to AZD1222 COVID-19 vaccine. Sequenced by immunoSEQ multiplex PCR; TCRdb stores in-frame clones only, minus some. The profile shows around 94,000 clones, roughly nine tenths of them singletons. The material sequenced was peripheral blood, taken on day 0 of AZD1222 vaccination. These receptors were obtained from an adult in good health.

The rearrangement links TRBV10-3 to TRBJ1-1; D may be TRBD1 (5 bases). With 8 bases removed from V and 6 bases from J, the gap between germline ends came to 16 bases. This CDR3 has 13 residues. Germline loops: CDR1 ENHRY, CDR2 SYGVKD. The CDR3 DNA follows: TGTGCCATCGCCTCCACAGGTAGCGCTGAAGCTTTCTTT. It is translated as CAIASTGSAEAFF.

This chain connects TRBV27 to TRBJ2-1; TRBD2 is a possible D gene (5 bases). The CDR3 spans 15 residues. In germline, CDR1 is MNHEY, CDR2 SMNVEV (reference sequence). V lost 5 bases, J lost 2 bases, and 13 bases lay in between. The CDR3 loop reads CASSPTSTPYNEQFF. Written as DNA, the CDR3 is TGTGCCAGCAGTCCTACTAGTACTCCCTACAATGAGCAGTTCTTC.

This chain joins TRBV18 and TRBJ1-1; TRBD1 might be the D (6 bases). CDR3 length: 16 amino acids. V lost 2 bases and J 4 bases, leaving 17 bases between the germline ends. Germline CDR1 KGHSH, CDR2 LQKENI. The CDR3 sequence: CASSPTGAGLATEAFF. CDR3 DNA: TGTGCCAGCTCACCAACGGGGGCAGGGTTGGCCACTGAAGCTTTCTTT. The full variable domain, completed using reference TRBV18 and TRBJ1-1, is NAGVMQNPRHLVRRRGQEARLRCSPMKGHSHVYWYRQLPEEGLKFMVYLQKENIIDESGMPKERFSAEFPKEGPSILRIQQVVRGDSAAYFCASSPTGAGLATEAFFGQGTRLTVV.

The chain carries TRBV10-3 and TRBJ1-1; D might be TRBD1 (5 bases). CDR3 length: 13 amino acids. Looked up from germline, CDR1 is ENHRY and CDR2 is SYGVKD. V lost 3 bases to trimming and J lost 4 bases, with 9 bases between them. In DNA form, the CDR3 reads TGTGCCATCAGTGAAGTTGGGGGCACTGAAGCTTTCTTT. Amino acids: CAISEVGGTEAFF.

The chain has TRBV5-5 and TRBJ1-1; tentatively, D is TRBD1 (6 bases). V was clipped by 5 bases and J by 5 bases, with 7 bases between them. Looked up from germline, CDR1 is SGHKS and CDR2 is YYEKEE (reference sequence). This CDR3 contains 11 residues. CDR3 loop: CASSRGTEAFF. Written as DNA, the CDR3 is TGTGCCAGCAGTAGGGGGACTGAAGCTTTCTTT. Full variable domain (missing parts from reference TRBV5-5 and TRBJ1-1): DAGVTQSPTHLIKTRGQQVTLRCSPISGHKSVSWYQQVLGQGPQFIFQYYEKEERGRGNFPDRFSARQFPNYSSELNVNALLLGDSALYLCASSRGTEAFFGQGTRLTVV.

Here the CDR3 DNA reads TGTGCCAGCAGCCAACAAGCGGTAGAGACCCAGTACTTC. It is translated as CASSQQAVETQYF. This chain links TRBV3-1 (or the pseudogene TRBV3-2) with TRBJ2-5; D possibly corresponds to TRBD2 (5 bases). Between the trimmed V and J ends, which lost 2 bases and 4 bases, there was a span of 8 bases. Germline V gives CDR1 LGHDT, CDR2 YNNKEL (reference sequence). The CDR3 totals 13 residues.

This sequence joins TRBV27 and TRBJ1-2; the D is unclear. V was shortened by 3 bases and J by 6 bases, with 11 bases between the two germline ends. Germline V lookup: CDR1 MNHEY, CDR2 SMNVEV (reference sequence). This CDR3 spans 13 amino acids. CDR3 sequence reads: CASSFAGSNGYTF. CDR3 in DNA: TGTGCCAGCAGTTTTGCTGGGTCCAATGGCTACACCTTC.

The rearrangement joins TRBV29-1 to TRBJ2-5; either TRBD1 or TRBD2 may fit D (5 bases each). The CDR3 is made up of 15 amino acids. Trimming stripped 6 bases from V and 3 bases from J, with 20 bases between. The germline CDR1 and CDR2 sequences are SQVTM and ANQGSEA. The DNA of the CDR3 is TGCAGCGTCCTAAGGACGGGGCGCGGAAAAGAGACCCAGTACTTC. Translated: CSVLRTGRGKETQYF.

V gene TRBV6-6 combines with J gene TRBJ1-4; tentatively, D is TRBD1 (5 bases). The V gene lost 6 bases and the J gene lost 6 bases, with 17 bases spanning the gap. The CDR3 consists of 15 residues. Germline assignment: CDR1 MNHNY and CDR2 SVGAGI (reference sequence). CDR3 DNA sequence: TGTGCCAGCAGGCCCTCTTGGGACGGGGATGAAAAACTGTTTTTT. Its translation is CASRPSWDGDEKLFF.

This rearrangement joins TRBV9 to TRBJ2-5; D tentatively fits TRBD1 or TRBD2 (6 bases each). Trimming shortened V by 0 bases and J by 5 bases, and 14 bases separated the two germline ends. This CDR3 is 15 amino acids long. Germline V gene sequence: CDR1 SGDLS, CDR2 YYNGEE. CDR3 sequence: CASSVGGAPRETQYF. The CDR3, as DNA: TGTGCCAGCAGCGTAGGGGGGGCACCACGGGAGACCCAGTACTTC. Combining the CDR3 with reference TRBV9 and TRBJ2-5 gives the whole variable domain DSGVTQTPKHLITATGQRVTLRCSPRSGDLSVYWYQQSLDQGLQFLIQYYNGEERAKGNILERFSAQQFPDLHSELNLSSLELGDSALYFCASSVGGAPRETQYFGPGTRLLVL.

The rearrangement links TRBV4-1 to TRBJ1-4; 9 bases match TRBD1. The CDR3 loop spans 15 amino acids. Germline lookup yields CDR1 MGHRA and CDR2 YSYEKL. V lost 6 bases, J lost 8 bases, and 10 bases stayed unmatched. The CDR3: CASRVMGQGGEKLFF. CDR3 DNA sequence: TGCGCCAGCAGGGTGATGGGACAGGGCGGCGAAAAACTGTTTTTT.

The V and J genes are TRBV15 and TRBJ1-1; D ambiguous. With 0 bases removed from V and 8 bases from J, the gap between germline ends came to 10 bases. The CDR3 consists of 13 residues. Germline values: CDR1 LNHNV, CDR2 YYDKDF (reference sequence). The CDR3 DNA follows: TGTGCCACCAGCAGAGATCTAGTAGAGGAAGCTTTCTTT. As protein: CATSRDLVEEAFF.

The V call is TRBV4-3, the J call TRBJ2-7; D may be TRBD2 (6 bases). The V end was cut by 4 bases, the J end by 5 bases, with 18 bases between. Looked up from germline, CDR1 is LGHNA and CDR2 is YSLEER. The CDR3 spans 15 residues. CDR3 protein: CASSRGVEGRHEQYF. The DNA of the CDR3 is TGCGCCAGCAGCCGGGGGGTCGAAGGACGCCACGAGCAGTACTTC.

V and J are TRBV11-2 and TRBJ1-2; D gene unclear. The V and J ends lost 1 base and 1 base respectively, with 10 bases between them. The CDR3 covers 15 residues. Germline loops: CDR1 SGHAT, CDR2 FQNNGV. The CDR3 nucleotides read TGTGCCAGCAGCTTAGGGTATAGTGGTAACTATGGCTACACCTTC. As protein: CASSLGYSGNYGYTF.

This rearrangement joins TRBV19 to TRBJ1-5, with 8 nucleotides matching TRBD1. V was clipped by 7 bases and J by 7 bases; unmatched bases: 9. Germline loops: CDR1 LNHDA, CDR2 SQIVND (reference sequence). This CDR3 region has 14 residues. DNA of the CDR3: TGTGCCAGTAACCAGGACAGGGTAGACCAGCCCCAGCATTTT. This encodes CASNQDRVDQPQHF.

The gene calls are TRBV5-6 and TRBJ1-2; D is possibly TRBD1 (5 bases). Trimming removed 4 bases at V and 3 bases at J, with 13 bases between. The length of the CDR3 is 14 residues. CDR1 SGHDT and CDR2 YYEEEE come from the germline V gene. This chain's CDR3 is CASSPRGAHYGYTF. The CDR3 region has the DNA TGTGCCAGCAGCCCGCGTGGGGCCCACTATGGCTACACCTTC.

Points on this clone: This same CDR3 is encoded by further DNA sequences in the sample. The chain has TRBV5-1 and TRBJ2-3; 8 bases are a match to TRBD2. From germline, CDR1 is SGHRS and CDR2 YFSETQ. The CDR3 consists of 14 residues. With 6 bases clipped from V and 0 bases from J, the junction kept 3 bases outside the gene matches. DNA of the CDR3: TGCGCCAGCACTCGGGGGGGTAGCACAGATACGCAGTATTTT. Its translation is CASTRGGSTDTQYF.

The gene calls are TRBV7-2 and TRBJ1-3; 11 bases are shared with TRBD1. The CDR3 extends over 16 amino acids. Germline V gene lookup returns CDR1 SGHTA and CDR2 FQGNSA. With 4 bases clipped from V and 2 bases from J, the junction kept 4 bases outside the gene matches. CDR3 sequence: CASSSRTGGTGNTIYF. Here the CDR3 DNA reads TGTGCCAGCAGCTCAAGGACAGGGGGCACTGGAAACACCATATATTTT.

J is TRBJ1-5 and V is TRBV9, with D tentatively TRBD1 (5 bases). The CDR3 consists of 14 residues. Germline CDR1 and CDR2: SGDLS and YYNGEE. V lost 4 bases to trimming and J lost 1 base, with 9 bases between them. CDR3: CASSSTASNQPQHF. The CDR3 DNA sequence: TGTGCCAGCAGCTCGACAGCGAGCAATCAGCCCCAGCATTTT.

This clone was seen just once. CDR3 amino acids: CASRDFNYGYTF. The CDR3 bases are TGCGCCAGCAGGGACTTCAACTATGGCTACACCTTC. The chain recombines TRBV4-1 with TRBJ1-2, with no clear D. Germline-derived CDR1 and CDR2 are MGHRA and YSYEKL. This CDR3 is built from 12 residues. V lost 6 bases and J 2 bases, leaving 7 bases between the germline ends.